Reported below is one TCR beta chain. Its antigen is still unknown. The data were taken from a study of vaccination and CD4 T cells after COVID-19. For the study at large: Culture controls were given either a CEFX pool, an HIV-1 Nef pool, or no peptide.

Sequence data for DNA of cultured CD4+ T cells were generated by the Oncomine TCR Beta short-read assay. Each CDR3 protein gets one entry after TCRdb re-called the PCR reads with MiXCR. The profile shows 15,000 or so distinct CDR3 sequences, roughly two thirds of them singletons. The CDR3 runs 13 residues. Germline V gene sequence: CDR1 SGHTA, CDR2 FQGNSA. V gave up 2 bases and J gave up 10 bases, with 14 bases separating them. Treatment described: approximately nine-day PBMC culture with coronavirus spike peptide pools or control peptides (ViraFEST assay). This clonotype was sampled from a human donor who had recovered from COVID-19. The rearrangement joins TRBV7-2 to TRBJ1-1; D possibly corresponds to TRBD1 (6 bases). The sequencing sample was made of CD4+ T cells from blood, cultured in vitro. Here the CDR3 reads CASSLTSPGAAFF. CDR3 in DNA: TGTGCCAGCAGCTTAACGTCCCCAGGGGCAGCTTTCTTT.